This TCR beta chain appears in the sequencing data of a study of T cell responses to AZD1222 COVID-19 vaccine. Regarding the study as a whole: Once two AZD1222 doses were given, Spike-specific TCR breadth and depth went up. Mostly white British, mostly female donors; authors suggested clonal diversity may be underestimated.

This CDR3 is 15 amino acids long. V shed 6 bases and J shed 10 bases, with 19 bases lying between them. Germline values: CDR1 MNHEY, CDR2 SVGAGI. Some clones are missing from TCRdb's copy, which holds only in-frame ones; the method was immunoSEQ multiplex PCR. There are roughly 120,000 clones in the sample; approximately 85% occur only once, and 5% to 7% lies in the top ten. With regard to this clone: The antigen remains unidentified.

The receptor comes from an adult in good health. The chain links TRBV6-5 to TRBJ1-6; perhaps TRBD1 as D (6 bases). The sample here was peripheral blood, taken on day 0 of AZD1222 vaccination. CDR3: CASSDLGGLGSPLHF. The CDR3, as DNA: TGTGCCAGCAGCGACCTAGGGGGTTTGGGGTCACCCCTCCACTTT.